The entry that follows covers one TCR beta chain sequence. The treatment denotes: oral pan-JAK inhibitor, 5-10 mg twice daily. It was from PBMCs that CD4+ and CD8+ T cells were sorted. CDR3 length: 15 residues. J was trimmed by 6 bases and V by 4 bases; bases with no gene match: 7. The germline gives CDR1 SQVTM, CDR2 ANQGSEA. This entry comes from a study of CD8+ T cells in alopecia areata. Study summary: In an open-label trial, patients got 5 to 10 mg tofacitinib twice daily.

cDNA reverse transcribed from extracted RNA served as the sequencing template. Sequencing used immunoSEQ multiplex PCR; TCRdb keeps in-frame clones, though not all of them. The sample consists of roughly 190,000 clones, 45% to 75% of them appearing once. The sequencing here drew on CD4+ T cells sorted from blood, taken at week 4, from a patient treated with tofacitinib. This sequence joins TRBV29-1 and TRBJ2-1; TRBD2 matches 12 bases. This receptor was obtained from a human donor with alopecia areata. The CDR3 reads CSVVVTSGGVNEQFF. DNA of the CDR3: TGCAGCGTTGTTGTGACTAGCGGGGGAGTCAATGAGCAGTTCTTC.